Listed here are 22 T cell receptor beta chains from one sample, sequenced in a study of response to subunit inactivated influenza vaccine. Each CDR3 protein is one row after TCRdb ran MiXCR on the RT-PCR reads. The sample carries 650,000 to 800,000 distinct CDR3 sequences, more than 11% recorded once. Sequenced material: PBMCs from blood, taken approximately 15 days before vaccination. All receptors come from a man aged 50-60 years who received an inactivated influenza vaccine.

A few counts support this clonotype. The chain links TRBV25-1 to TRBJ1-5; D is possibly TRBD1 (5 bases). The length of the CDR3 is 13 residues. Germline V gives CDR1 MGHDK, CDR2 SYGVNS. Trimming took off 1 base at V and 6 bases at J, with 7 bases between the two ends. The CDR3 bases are TGTGCCAGCAGTGAATTGGGGGGTCAGCCCCAGCATTTT. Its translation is CASSELGGQPQHF.

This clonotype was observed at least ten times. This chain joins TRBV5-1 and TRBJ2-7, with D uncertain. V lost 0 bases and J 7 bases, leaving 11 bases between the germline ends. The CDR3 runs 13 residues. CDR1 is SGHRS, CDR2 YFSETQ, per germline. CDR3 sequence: CASSLERQAEQYF. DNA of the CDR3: TGCGCCAGCAGCTTGGAAAGGCAGGCGGAGCAGTACTTC.

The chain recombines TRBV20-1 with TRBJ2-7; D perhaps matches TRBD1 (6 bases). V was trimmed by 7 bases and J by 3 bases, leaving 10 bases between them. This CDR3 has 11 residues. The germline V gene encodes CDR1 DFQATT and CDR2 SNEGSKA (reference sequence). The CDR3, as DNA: TGCAGTGGCAGGGACAACTACGAGCAGTACTTC. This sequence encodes CSGRDNYEQYF.

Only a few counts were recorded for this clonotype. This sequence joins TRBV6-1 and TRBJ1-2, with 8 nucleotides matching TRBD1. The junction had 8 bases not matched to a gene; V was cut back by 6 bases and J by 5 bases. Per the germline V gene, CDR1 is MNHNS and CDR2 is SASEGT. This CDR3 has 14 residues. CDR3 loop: CASRELRTGYGYTF. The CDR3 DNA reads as TGTGCCAGCAGAGAGCTCCGGACAGGGTATGGCTACACCTTC.

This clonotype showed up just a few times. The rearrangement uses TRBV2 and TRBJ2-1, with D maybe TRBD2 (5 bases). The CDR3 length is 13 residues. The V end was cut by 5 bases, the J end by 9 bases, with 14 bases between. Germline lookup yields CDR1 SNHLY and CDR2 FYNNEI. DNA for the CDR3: TGTGCCAGCAGTTTCGTGGCCGAGGGTGAGCAGTTCTTC. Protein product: CASSFVAEGEQFF.

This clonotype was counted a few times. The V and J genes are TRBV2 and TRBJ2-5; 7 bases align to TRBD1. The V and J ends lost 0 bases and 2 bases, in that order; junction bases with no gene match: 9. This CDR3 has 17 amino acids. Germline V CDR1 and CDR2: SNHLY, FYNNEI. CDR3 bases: TGTGCCAGCAGTGAAGCAGGGACAGCCAGGGGGCAAGAGACCCAGTACTTC. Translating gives CASSEAGTARGQETQYF.

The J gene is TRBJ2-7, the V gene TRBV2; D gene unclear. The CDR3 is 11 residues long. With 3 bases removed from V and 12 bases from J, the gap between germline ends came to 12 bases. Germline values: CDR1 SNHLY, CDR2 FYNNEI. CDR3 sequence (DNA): TGTGCCAGCAGTGAGTCTGCCTTCGCGTACTTC. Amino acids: CASSESAFAYF.

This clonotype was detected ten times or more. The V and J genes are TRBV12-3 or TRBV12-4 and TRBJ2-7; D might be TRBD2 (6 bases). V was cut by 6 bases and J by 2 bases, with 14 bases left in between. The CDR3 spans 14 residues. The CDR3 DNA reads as TGTGCCAGCAGGCCAGGGACTCCCACCTACGAGCAGTACTTC. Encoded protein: CASRPGTPTYEQYF.

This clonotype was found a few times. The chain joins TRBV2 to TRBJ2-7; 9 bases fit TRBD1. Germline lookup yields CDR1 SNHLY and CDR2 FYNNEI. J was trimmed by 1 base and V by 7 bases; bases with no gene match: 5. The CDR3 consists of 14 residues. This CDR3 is CASKPDRGSYEQYF. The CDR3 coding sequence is TGTGCCAGCAAGCCAGACAGGGGGTCCTACGAGCAGTACTTC.

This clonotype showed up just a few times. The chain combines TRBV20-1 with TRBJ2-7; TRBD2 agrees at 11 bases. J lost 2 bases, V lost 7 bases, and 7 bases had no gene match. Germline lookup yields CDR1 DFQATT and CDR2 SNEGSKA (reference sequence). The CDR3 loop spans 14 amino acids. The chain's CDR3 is CSVPGTSGTYEQYF. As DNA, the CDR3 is TGCAGTGTTCCCGGGACTAGCGGAACCTACGAGCAGTACTTC.

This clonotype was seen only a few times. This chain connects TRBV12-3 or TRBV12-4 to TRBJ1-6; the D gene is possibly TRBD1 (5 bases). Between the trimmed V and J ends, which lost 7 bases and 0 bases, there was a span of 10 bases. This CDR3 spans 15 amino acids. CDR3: CASTPGSSYNSPLHF. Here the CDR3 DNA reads TGTGCCAGCACCCCAGGGAGCTCCTATAATTCACCCCTCCACTTT.

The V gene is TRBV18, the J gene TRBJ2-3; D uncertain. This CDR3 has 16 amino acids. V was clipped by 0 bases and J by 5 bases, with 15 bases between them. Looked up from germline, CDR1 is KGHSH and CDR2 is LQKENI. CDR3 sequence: CASSPPKTGRIDTQYF. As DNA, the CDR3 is TGTGCCAGCTCACCACCGAAAACTGGACGGATAGATACGCAGTATTTT.

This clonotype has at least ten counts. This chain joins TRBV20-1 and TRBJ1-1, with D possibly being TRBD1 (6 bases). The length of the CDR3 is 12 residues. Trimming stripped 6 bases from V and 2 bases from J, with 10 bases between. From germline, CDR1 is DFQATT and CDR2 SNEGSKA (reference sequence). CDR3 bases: TGCAGTGCGCAGGACAGTAACACTGAAGCTTTCTTT. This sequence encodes CSAQDSNTEAFF.

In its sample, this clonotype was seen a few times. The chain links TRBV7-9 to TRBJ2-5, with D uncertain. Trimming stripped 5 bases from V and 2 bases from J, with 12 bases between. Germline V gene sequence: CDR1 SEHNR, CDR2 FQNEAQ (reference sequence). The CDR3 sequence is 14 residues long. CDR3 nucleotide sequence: TGTGCCAGCAGCCCGAATCCTATACAAGAGACCCAGTACTTC. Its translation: CASSPNPIQETQYF.

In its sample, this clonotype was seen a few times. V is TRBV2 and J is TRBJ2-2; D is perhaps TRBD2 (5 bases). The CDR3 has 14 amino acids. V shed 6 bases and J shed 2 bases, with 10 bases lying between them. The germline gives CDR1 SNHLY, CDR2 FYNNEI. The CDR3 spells CASRRERNTGELFF. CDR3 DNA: TGTGCCAGCAGAAGGGAGAGAAACACCGGGGAGCTGTTTTTT.

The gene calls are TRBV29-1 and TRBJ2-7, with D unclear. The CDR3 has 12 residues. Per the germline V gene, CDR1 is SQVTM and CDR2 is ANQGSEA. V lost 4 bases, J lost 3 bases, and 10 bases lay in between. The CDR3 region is CSVAQKDYEQYF. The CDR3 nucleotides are TGCAGCGTTGCTCAAAAAGACTACGAGCAGTACTTC.

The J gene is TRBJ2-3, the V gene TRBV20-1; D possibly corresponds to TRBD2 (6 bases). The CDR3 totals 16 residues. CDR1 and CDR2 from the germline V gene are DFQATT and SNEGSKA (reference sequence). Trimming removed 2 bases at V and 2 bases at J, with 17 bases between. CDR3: CSARNRLATNTDTQYF. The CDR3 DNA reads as TGCAGTGCTAGAAACCGGCTAGCGACCAACACAGATACGCAGTATTTT.

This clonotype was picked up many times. CDR3 nucleotide sequence: TGTGCCAGCAGTTTGGGGGGACAGGGTCGCACAGATACGCAGTATTTT. It translates to CASSLGGQGRTDTQYF. The chain uses TRBV27 and TRBJ2-3; 9 bases are shared with TRBD1. The J segment lost 1 base and the V segment lost 3 bases, leaving 5 bases of the junction unmatched. This CDR3 contains 16 residues. Germline V gene data show CDR1 as MNHEY and CDR2 as SMNVEV (reference sequence).

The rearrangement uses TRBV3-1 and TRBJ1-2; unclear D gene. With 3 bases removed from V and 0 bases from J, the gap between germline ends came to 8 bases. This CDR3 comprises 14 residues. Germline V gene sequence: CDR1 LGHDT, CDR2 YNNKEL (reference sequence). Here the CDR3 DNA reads TGTGCCAGCAGCCAGTCCGCGGCTAACTATGGCTACACCTTC. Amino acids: CASSQSAANYGYTF.

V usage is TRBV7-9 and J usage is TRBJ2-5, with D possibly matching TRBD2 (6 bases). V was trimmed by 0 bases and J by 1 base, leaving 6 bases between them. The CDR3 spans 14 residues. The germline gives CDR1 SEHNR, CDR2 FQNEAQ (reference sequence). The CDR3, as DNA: TGTGCCAGCAGCTTAGCTAGCGGCCAAGAGACCCAGTACTTC. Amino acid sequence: CASSLASGQETQYF. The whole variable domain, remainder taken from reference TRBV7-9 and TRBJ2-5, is DTGVSQNPRHKITKRGQNVTFRCDPISEHNRLYWYRQTLGQGPEFLTYFQNEAQLEKSRLLSDRFSAERPKGSFSTLEIQRTEQGDSAMYLCASSLASGQETQYFGPGTRLLVL.

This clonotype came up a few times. This CDR3 is CSAQTLSGSFYNEQFF. CDR3 bases: TGCAGTGCTCAAACTCTGAGCGGGAGTTTCTACAATGAGCAGTTCTTC. The V call is TRBV20-1, the J call TRBJ2-1; 8 nucleotides line up with TRBD2. The CDR3 consists of 16 residues. From germline, CDR1 is DFQATT and CDR2 SNEGSKA (reference sequence). The junction had 12 bases not matched to a gene; V was cut back by 5 bases and J by 3 bases.

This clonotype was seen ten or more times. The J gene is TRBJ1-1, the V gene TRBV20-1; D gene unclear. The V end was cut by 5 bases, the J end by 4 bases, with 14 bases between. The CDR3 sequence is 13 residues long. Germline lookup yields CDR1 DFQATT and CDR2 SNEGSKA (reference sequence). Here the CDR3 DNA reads TGCAGTGCTCCCCCCGGTTATGGCACTGAAGCTTTCTTT. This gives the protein CSAPPGYGTEAFF.